These 26 T cell receptor beta chains originate from one sample sequenced in a study of blood T cells in healthy people across ages. A second roughly 6 to 12 cycle PCR used barcoded and J-beta primers. TCRdb reprocessed the 5' RACE reads with MiXCR, giving one entry per CDR3 protein. The sample lists roughly 1,500,000 distinct CDR3 sequences; about 35% were seen once. Specimen: blood. These receptors all come from a young woman in good health.

In DNA form, the CDR3 reads TGTGCCAGCACATACGGGACTAGCGGCTACGAGCAGTACTTC. This encodes CASTYGTSGYEQYF. The chain carries TRBV5-5 and TRBJ2-5, with 11 bases lining up with TRBD2. The end of the DNA is better explained by TRBJ2-7, so the J call may be wrong. CDR3 length: 14 amino acids. Germline V CDR1 and CDR2: SGHKS, YYEKEE (reference sequence).

As for this clonotype: Compared with germline, one end of the junction differs, possibly owing to a read error. This chain joins TRBV7-6 and TRBJ2-7; 8 positions agree with TRBD2. Germline values: CDR1 SGHVS, CDR2 FNYEAQ. The CDR3 loop spans 18 amino acids. CDR3 region: CASNLGWASGPSSYEQYF. The DNA of the CDR3 is TGTGCCAGCAACTTAGGTTGGGCTAGCGGGCCAAGCTCCTACGAGCAGTACTTC.

This clonotype was observed a few times. This rearrangement joins TRBV4-1 to TRBJ2-3, with TRBD1 matching over 8 bases. The trim removed 1 base at V and 4 bases at J, leaving 4 bases unmatched. The length of the CDR3 is 15 residues. Germline lookup yields CDR1 MGHRA and CDR2 YSYEKL. The CDR3 sequence: CASSQGTGQADTQYF. The DNA for the CDR3 is TGCGCCAGCAGCCAAGGGACAGGGCAGGCAGATACGCAGTATTTT.

The rearrangement uses TRBV29-1 and TRBJ1-2; 9 nucleotides align to TRBD1. This CDR3 region has 12 residues. Trimming at V came to 8 bases and at J to 8 bases, leaving 9 bases not matched to a gene. In germline, CDR1 is SQVTM, CDR2 ANQGSEA. The chain's CDR3 is CSMETGGGGYTF. CDR3 sequence (DNA): TGCAGCATGGAGACAGGGGGAGGAGGCTACACCTTC.

V gene TRBV12-3 or TRBV12-4 combines with J gene TRBJ2-7; D is unclear. The germline V and J ends were trimmed by 7 bases and 3 bases, with 13 bases remaining between them. The CDR3 has 13 residues. The CDR3 DNA follows: TGTGCCAGCAAACTAAGTTTTGACTACGAGCAGTACTTC. Its translation: CASKLSFDYEQYF.

The chain recombines TRBV9 with TRBJ2-2; TRBD2 matches at 10 bases. V shed 0 bases, J shed 4 bases, and the junction held 6 bases outside the gene matches. CDR3 length equals 17 residues. CDR1 and CDR2 from the germline V gene are SGDLS and YYNGEE. The DNA of the CDR3 is TGTGCCAGCAGCGTAGCTAGCGGGAGAGGGGGCACCGGGGAGCTGTTTTTT. This gives the protein CASSVASGRGGTGELFF.

V usage is TRBV2 and J usage is TRBJ2-1; D perhaps matches TRBD1 (5 bases). V was trimmed by 4 bases and J by 2 bases, leaving 12 bases between them. The CDR3 length is 15 residues. Germline assignment: CDR1 SNHLY and CDR2 FYNNEI. The CDR3 DNA follows: TGTGCCAGCAGTGGCGACTTAGGGGCCTACAATGAGCAGTTCTTC. Translating gives CASSGDLGAYNEQFF.

This clonotype was picked up a small number of times. The gene calls are TRBV6-5 and TRBJ1-5; D gene unclear. The CDR3 runs to 15 residues. V lost 6 bases, J lost 3 bases, and 15 bases lay in between. Germline V gives CDR1 MNHEY, CDR2 SVGAGI. In nucleotides, the CDR3 is TGTGCCAGCAGCCCGGGGTTGGCGGACAATCAGCCCCAGCATTTT. It encodes CASSPGLADNQPQHF.

This clonotype was seen at least ten times. This CDR3 reads CATSRDPGDTQYF. CDR3 in DNA: TGTGCCACCAGCAGAGATCCGGGGGATACGCAGTATTTT. The V gene is TRBV15, the J gene TRBJ2-3, with D maybe TRBD2 (5 bases). The germline V gene has CDR1 LNHNV and CDR2 YYDKDF (reference sequence). V was shortened by 0 bases and J by 6 bases, with 7 bases between the two germline ends. The CDR3 consists of 13 residues.

The rearrangement joins TRBV7-3 to TRBJ1-1; 8 bases match TRBD1. This CDR3 has 15 amino acids. Germline-derived CDR1 and CDR2 are SGHTA and FQGTGA. J was trimmed by 6 bases and V by 5 bases; bases with no gene match: 11. Here the CDR3 reads CASSKQGGSLSEAFF. The CDR3 DNA reads as TGTGCCAGCAGCAAACAGGGGGGAAGTTTGTCTGAAGCTTTCTTT.

Here the CDR3 reads CASSQQGPRTDTQYF. CDR3 sequence (DNA): TGCGCCAGCAGCCAACAGGGTCCCCGCACAGATACGCAGTATTTT. The rearrangement uses TRBV5-1 and TRBJ2-3, with a possible D match to TRBD1 (6 bases). This CDR3 is 15 amino acids long. Trimming took 4 bases from V and 1 from J, leaving 13 bases between them. Per germline, CDR1 SGHRS and CDR2 YFSETQ.

This clonotype was seen a few times. This chain links TRBV20-1 with TRBJ1-6; no reliable D call. The germline V gene has CDR1 DFQATT and CDR2 SNEGSKA (reference sequence). V was shortened by 3 bases and J by 5 bases, with 11 bases between the two germline ends. CDR3 length equals 14 residues. In DNA, the CDR3 is TGCAGTGCTAGCGTAAGGGTCGATAATTCACCCCTCCACTTT. Its protein is CSASVRVDNSPLHF.

The rearrangement uses TRBV5-6 and TRBJ2-4; 13 bases align to TRBD2. The CDR3 extends over 22 amino acids. Germline V gene sequence: CDR1 SGHDT, CDR2 YYEEEE. The V segment lost 9 bases and the J segment 1 base; nucleotides outside the gene matches: 25. The CDR3 region is CAMKSPGTSGTNRGVAKNIQYF. CDR3 DNA sequence: TGTGCCATGAAATCCCCCGGGACTAGCGGGACCAATAGGGGGGTTGCCAAAAACATTCAGTACTTC. Complete variable domain (other parts from reference TRBV5-6 and TRBJ2-4): DAGVTQSPTHLIKTRGQQVTLRCSPKSGHDTVSWYQQALGQGPQFIFQYYEEEERQRGNFPDRFSGHQFPNYSSELNVNALLLGDSALYLCAMKSPGTSGTNRGVAKNIQYFGAGTRLSVL.

The rearrangement links TRBV9 to TRBJ2-3; D call uncertain. Trimming took 0 bases from V and 4 from J, leaving 9 bases between them. Germline assignment: CDR1 SGDLS and CDR2 YYNGEE. The CDR3 contains 14 residues. CDR3 protein: CASSVVIYPDTQYF. CDR3 nucleotides: TGTGCCAGCAGCGTAGTCATCTATCCAGATACGCAGTATTTT. Together with reference TRBV9 and TRBJ2-3, the CDR3 gives the full variable domain: DSGVTQTPKHLITATGQRVTLRCSPRSGDLSVYWYQQSLDQGLQFLIQYYNGEERAKGNILERFSAQQFPDLHSELNLSSLELGDSALYFCASSVVIYPDTQYFGPGTRLTVL.

This clonotype was seen a handful of times. The genes are TRBV20-1 and TRBJ1-1; 7 bases match TRBD1. V lost 6 bases, J lost 4 bases, and 14 bases stayed unmatched. The CDR3 length is 15 residues. Germline lookup yields CDR1 DFQATT and CDR2 SNEGSKA (reference sequence). In nucleotides, the CDR3 is TGCAGTGCACGAGTTAAAGGGGGCGCGATCACTGAAGCTTTCTTT. Amino acids: CSARVKGGAITEAFF.

V gene TRBV20-1 combines with J gene TRBJ2-3; D not resolved. This CDR3 comprises 14 residues. Germline values: CDR1 DFQATT, CDR2 SNEGSKA (reference sequence). The ends were cut back, 3 bases at V and 4 bases at J, with 14 bases in the middle. The CDR3 spells CSASGHDLADTQYF. The DNA of the CDR3 is TGCAGTGCTAGTGGCCATGATTTGGCAGATACGCAGTATTTT.

This sequence joins TRBV7-8 and TRBJ2-1, with D possibly matching TRBD2 (5 bases). Trimming took off 0 bases at V and 5 bases at J, with 17 bases between the two ends. The CDR3 has 17 residues. Germline V gene data show CDR1 as SGHVS and CDR2 as FQNEAQ. The CDR3 coding sequence is TGTGCCAGCAGCTTAGCGTTCCGGGGATATATTGACAATGAGCAGTTCTTC. Its translation is CASSLAFRGYIDNEQFF.

Points on this clonotype: The junction departs from germline at one end; a sequencing error may be responsible. The chain combines TRBV2 with TRBJ2-6, with 8 bases identical to TRBD1. CDR1 is SNHLY and CDR2 is FYNNEI in the germline V gene. The CDR3 has 16 amino acids. The CDR3 DNA is TGTGCCAGCATTGGGACAGGAGGCCCTGGGGCCAACGTCCGGACTTTC. This translates into CASIGTGGPGANVRTF.

In this sample, this clonotype turned up many times. V is TRBV4-1 and J is TRBJ2-5, with 7 bases matching TRBD2. V lost 1 base to trimming and J lost 5 bases; unmatched junction nucleotides: 10. The CDR3 runs to 16 residues. CDR1 is MGHRA and CDR2 is YSYEKL in the germline V gene. The CDR3: CASSQGLAATGETQYF. DNA for the CDR3: TGCGCCAGCAGCCAAGGACTAGCTGCTACTGGGGAGACCCAGTACTTC.

This clonotype was seen ten or more times. As DNA, the CDR3 is TGTGCCATCAGTGAGTCGACGGGGTTCGTGACAGATACGCAGTATTTT. Its protein is CAISESTGFVTDTQYF. The genes are TRBV10-3 and TRBJ2-3, with D perhaps matching TRBD2 (5 bases). The germline gives CDR1 ENHRY, CDR2 SYGVKD. The CDR3 contains 16 residues. V was pared by 0 bases and J by 3 bases, with 13 bases between.

In its sample, this clonotype was seen many times. The J gene is TRBJ2-7, the V gene TRBV6-1; maybe TRBD2 (6 bases). The CDR3 consists of 13 residues. Per the germline V gene, CDR1 is MNHNS and CDR2 is SASEGT. Trimming removed 7 bases at V and 3 bases at J, with 13 bases between. The CDR3 DNA follows: TGTGCCAGCAATAGCGGTGGGGACTACGAGCAGTACTTC. The encoded protein is CASNSGGDYEQYF.

The V gene is TRBV27, the J gene TRBJ2-7; no clear D gene. There are 13 residues in the CDR3. V dropped 3 bases and J dropped 4 bases, with 10 bases sitting between them. Germline CDR1 is MNHEY and CDR2 is SMNVEV (reference sequence). CDR3 DNA: TGTGCCAGCAGTTTTCTACCAGAATACGAGCAGTACTTC. It codes for CASSFLPEYEQYF.

This clonotype was observed a handful of times. The chain's CDR3 is CSAPRQGSGNEQFF. In DNA, the CDR3 is TGCAGTGCCCCAAGACAGGGCTCGGGGAATGAGCAGTTCTTC. The rearrangement links TRBV20-1 to TRBJ2-1; TRBD1 agrees at 7 bases. The CDR3 is 14 residues long. Per the germline V gene, CDR1 is DFQATT and CDR2 is SNEGSKA (reference sequence). V dropped 6 bases and J dropped 7; count of bases not matched to a gene: 12.

There are a few counts of this clonotype. At one boundary the junction diverges from the germline segment, which might be a read error. V usage is TRBV7-3 and J usage is TRBJ2-3; D is ambiguous. The CDR3 runs to 16 residues. Germline assignment: CDR1 SGHTA and CDR2 FQGTGA. This chain's CDR3 is CASSLSAAASTDAQYF. The CDR3 bases are TGTGCCAGCAGCTTAAGTGCGGCGGCGAGCACAGATGCGCAGTATTTT.

This clonotype was picked up many times. The chain recombines TRBV29-1 with TRBJ2-1, with D perhaps TRBD2 (7 bases). The V gene's germline CDR1 is SQVTM and CDR2 ANQGSEA. This CDR3 has 15 residues. Between the trimmed V and J ends, which lost 6 bases and 4 bases, there was a span of 19 bases. The DNA for the CDR3 is TGCAGCGTCCCAGCTGGGGGGGCGATTTACAATGAGCAGTTCTTC. The encoded protein is CSVPAGGAIYNEQFF.

The chain combines TRBV5-1 with TRBJ2-1; 9 bases align to TRBD2. The J segment lost 5 bases and the V segment lost 0 bases, leaving 9 bases of the junction unmatched. Germline lookup yields CDR1 SGHRS and CDR2 YFSETQ. The CDR3 extends over 17 amino acids. CDR3 nucleotide sequence: TGCGCCAGCAGCTTGGGTCTAAGCGGGGGGACTCACAATGAGCAGTTCTTC. Its translation is CASSLGLSGGTHNEQFF.